This T cell receptor (beta chain) was identified in a study of blood T cell repertoires in COVID-19 (dated by TCRdb to the early 2020s). General notes on the study: The collaborator samples originated in the United States, Italy and Spain and spanned the acute and convalescent phases of COVID-19. The prospective study material was composed of cDNA or gDNA derived from T cells, B-cell-depleted T cells, or PBMCs. The dataset comprised deeply sampled blood TCRbeta repertoires from subjects exposed to, actively infected with, or recovered from COVID-19. The repertoires were released in a freely available public database meant as a resource for research on the immune response to SARS-CoV-2. Samples came from the ongoing ImmuneRACE study (first 160 participants) plus 1,254 subjects from 6 global collaborators. Nearly every sample came with metadata listing a de-identified subject ID, COVID-19 status, age in years and sex. Where HLA class I and class II types were available, the types were taken from metadata supplied by the sample provider, not from assay-based typing. Points the paper makes about the study in general: The amount of clinical and demographic metadata varied by source and participant and was provided uncurated.

At one collaborating source in Seattle, patients were enrolled during active infection and were followed longitudinally through the course of disease. Whole blood was collected in K2EDTA tubes by collaborating institutions according to the institutions' own protocols. For TCRbeta analysis, collaborator samples were shipped as frozen whole blood, as isolated PBMCs, or as DNA extracted from either sample type. The immunoSEQ Assay, a bias-controlled multiplex PCR, was used to amplify TCRbeta CDR3 regions from genomic DNA. The original methods were these. Within the assay, amplification of reference gene primers was used to estimate how many nucleated cells each sample contained. To quantify the absolute abundance of each unique TCRbeta CDR3 rearrangement, sequence reads were collapsed and filtered. For each sample, productive Simpson clonality was calculated by taking the square root of Simpson's diversity index across productive rearrangements. Here the immuneACCESS table is served through TCRdb, limited to in-frame sequences with V and J called. Missing clones are a known gap in these copies; in checked studies unresolved V genes cover under half, and the rest lacks a known reason. V, J and clone size derive from that table, while D and trimming were established from the DNA sequence. The sample includes 390,000 or so clones, with approximately 87% observed a single time. Over 9.5% of the sample is held by the ten biggest clonotypes.

V is clipped by 6 bases and J by 9 bases, and the sequence between their germline boundaries is 12 bases long. The germline V gene (reference sequence) gives CDR1 as MNHNY and CDR2 as SVGAGI. From cysteine to phenylalanine, the CDR3 is 12 amino acids long. The retained sequence is limited to the CDR3, 36 bases, with the frame set at the first base. Concerning this clone itself: Its antigen has not been determined. Qualities for individual bases were not recorded, and no much larger clone is one base off.

Material: peripheral blood. This receptor was taken from a woman in her twenties or thirties with COVID-19, enrolled during active disease. This chain is built from TRBV6-6 and TRBJ1-5; the D gene identity is not certain. The sequenced DNA is TGTGCCAGCAGGGACGGTGGAGGGCCCCAGCATTTT. Its amino acids are CASRDGGGPQHF.